This paragraph reports one T cell receptor (beta chain). This receptor's antigen is unknown. No base quality information exists; no much larger clone differs at one position. The V end loses 4 bases and the J end loses 5 bases, and a stretch of 9 bases separates them. CDR1 and CDR2, per the germline V gene (reference sequence), are SGHNT and YYREEE. Inclusive of the bounding cysteine and phenylalanine, the CDR3 is 12 residues long. This entry keeps only the CDR3 DNA: 36 bases, framed from base 1. Ficoll-Paque density gradient centrifugation was used to isolate PBMCs. The sample belongs to a study of T-cell memory formation after mild COVID-19 (dated by TCRdb to about 2021). Looking at the study overall: TCR sequence clusters from the two donors were largely donor specific. In a couple of donors, T-cell clones that expanded and contracted after mild COVID-19 were tracked by sequencing TCRalpha and TCRbeta repertoires over time. The cohort comprised two young, previously healthy adult volunteers, one female and one male.

Findings and caveats that apply to the study as a whole: Contracting CD4+ clones turned up mainly in the CM and EM memory subsets, whereas EMRA was where CD8+ clones were enriched. Some responding clones were detected in pre-infection memory, which suggested that pre-existing cross-reactive memory T cells had joined the SARS-CoV-2 response. The second-wave clones that peaked on day 37 were not confirmed to be SARS-CoV-2 specific. Only a couple of mild cases were covered by the study, and larger cohorts that include severe cases with pre-infection samples were considered necessary. Clones contracting from day 15 to 85 had balanced CD4/CD8 phenotypes, while a second wave expanding from day 15 to 37 was biased towards CD4+.

Sequencing took place on an Illumina NovaSeq 6000. TCRalpha and TCRbeta cDNA libraries were built by 5'RACE with constant-segment primers, adding sample barcodes and unique molecular identifiers. Trizol reagent was used to extract RNA from every sample. Library amplification was performed in two PCR steps, and a second sample barcode and Illumina TruSeq adapters were introduced in the second step. Sequencing of libraries was performed on an Illumina NovaSeq with 2 x 150 bp paired-end reads. As for the original processing: With migec v1.2.7, reads were demultiplexed and then collapsed into UMI-guided consensus sequences. Using mixcr v2.1.11, UMI consensuses were aligned to TRA and TRB V and J templates and then assembled into clonotypes. Expanded or contracted clonotypes were those called significant by both edgeR and NoisET, with noise models trained on biological replicates. edgeR calls used a false discovery rate-adjusted p below 0.01 and a log2 fold-change threshold of 1. As an exploratory analysis of dynamics, max-normalized trajectories of the 1000 most abundant clonotypes were examined by PCA with hierarchical clustering. Separately sequenced CD4+ and CD8+ repertoires were used to assign the CD4 or CD8 phenotype of responding clones. TCRdb reprocessing: public reads trimmed at Q25 with fastp, clones called with MiXCR, in-frame beta chains kept. Rows with a matching CDR3 protein are joined into one entry that keeps the most common DNA and genes. The V and J calls shown here were made by TCRdb, not taken from the authors' results. Recorded for this sample are over 70,000 distinct CDR3 sequences; over 12% of them occurred a single time. The ten largest make up roughly two fifths of the sample.

This sequence originates from a man between 18 and 29 years old who had mild COVID-19 (a few samples of this study predate the infection). The sample titles of this study are shuffled in the database, so cell type and time point are left out; the donor was told from shared clones. Material for sequencing was PBMCs or a T cell subset sorted from them (not recorded which). Recombination joined TRBV5-4 with TRBJ2-5, with the D gene not confidently named. The CDR3 amino acid sequence is: CASSRESETQYF. The bases read TGTGCCAGCAGCCGCGAGAGCGAGACCCAGTACTTC.